This paragraph reports one T cell receptor (beta chain). Measured with immunoSEQ multiplex PCR; TCRdb has only the in-frame clones, and not every one. The sample consists of approximately 280,000 clones, 86% of them appearing once. The data originate from a study of cytomegalovirus exposure and HLA in healthy donors. The V and J ends lost 1 base and 2 bases, in that order; junction bases with no gene match: 0. This CDR3 region has 16 residues. Germline V gene data show CDR1 as KGHSH and CDR2 as LQKENI. The receptor was isolated from a woman aged 18-30 years in good health and CMV-seronegative. The V gene is TRBV18, the J gene TRBJ2-5, with 14 bases identical to TRBD2. Sample: PBMCs. This chain's CDR3 is CASSPRTSGGQETQYF. CDR3 DNA sequence: TGTGCCAGCTCACCACGGACTAGCGGGGGGCAAGAGACCCAGTACTTC.